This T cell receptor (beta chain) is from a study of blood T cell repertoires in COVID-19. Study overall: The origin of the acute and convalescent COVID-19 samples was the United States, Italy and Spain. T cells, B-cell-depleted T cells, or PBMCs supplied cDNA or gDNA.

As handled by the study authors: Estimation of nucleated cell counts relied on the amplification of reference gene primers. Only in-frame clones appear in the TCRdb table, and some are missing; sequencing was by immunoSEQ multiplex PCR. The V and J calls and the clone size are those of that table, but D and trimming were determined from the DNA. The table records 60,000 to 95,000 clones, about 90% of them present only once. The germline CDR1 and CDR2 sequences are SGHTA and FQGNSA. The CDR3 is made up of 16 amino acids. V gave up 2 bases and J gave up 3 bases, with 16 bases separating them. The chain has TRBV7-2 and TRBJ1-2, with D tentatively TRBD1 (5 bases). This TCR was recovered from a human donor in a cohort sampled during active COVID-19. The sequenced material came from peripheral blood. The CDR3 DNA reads TGTGCCAGCAGCTTACTTCCAGGGTCTGCAGACTATGGCTACACCTTC. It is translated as CASSLLPGSADYGYTF.